What follows are 20 T cell receptor beta chains derived from one specimen sequenced in a study of blood T cell repertoires in COVID-19. TCRdb's copy holds only in-frame clones and misses some; the assay was immunoSEQ multiplex PCR. The repertoire consists of 270,000 or so clones, with around 90% occurring once and the leading ten covering roughly 2.2%. Sequenced input: peripheral blood. The receptors shown here come from a woman aged 60-70 years with COVID-19, enrolled during active disease.

The chain employs TRBV19 and TRBJ1-2; D uncertain. The germline V gene encodes CDR1 LNHDA and CDR2 SQIVND (reference sequence). V was pared by 7 bases and J by 1 base, with 7 bases between. The CDR3 length is 12 residues. This chain's CDR3 is CASKFYNYGYTF. The CDR3 coding sequence is TGTGCCAGTAAATTTTATAACTATGGCTACACCTTC. The variable domain in full, completed from reference TRBV19 and TRBJ1-2, reads DGGITQSPKYLFRKEGQNVTLSCEQNLNHDAMYWYRQDPGQGLRLIYYSQIVNDFQKGDIAEGYSVSREKKESFPLTVTSAQKNPTAFYLCASKFYNYGYTFGSGTRLTVV.

This sequence joins TRBV18 and TRBJ1-6; D is possibly TRBD1 (6 bases). V gave up 5 bases and J gave up 6 bases, with 11 bases separating them. The CDR3 has 14 residues. The V gene's germline CDR1 is KGHSH and CDR2 LQKENI. This chain's CDR3 is CASSTGHLNSPLHF. In DNA form, the CDR3 reads TGTGCCAGCTCAACGGGACATCTTAATTCACCCCTCCACTTT.

About this clone: The sample carries other DNA sequences with the same CDR3. The rearrangement uses TRBV29-1 and TRBJ1-1, with 7 bases matching TRBD1. V gave up 1 base and J gave up 4 bases; unmatched junction bases: 3. This CDR3 spans 13 amino acids. Germline V gene data show CDR1 as SQVTM and CDR2 as ANQGSEA. The CDR3 DNA follows: TGCAGCGTTGAAGGGCAGGGGGGCACTGAAGCTTTCTTT. Translated: CSVEGQGGTEAFF.

This rearrangement joins TRBV10-3 to TRBJ1-5, with D perhaps matching TRBD1 (5 bases). Germline V gene sequence: CDR1 ENHRY, CDR2 SYGVKD. The ends were cut back, 5 bases at V and 6 bases at J, with 14 bases in the middle. This CDR3 is 14 amino acids long. Written as DNA, the CDR3 is TGTGCCATCAGTTTGGGCAACACAGGTCAGCCCCAGCATTTT. Translation gives CAISLGNTGQPQHF.

V usage is TRBV5-1 and J usage is TRBJ2-6, with D possibly TRBD1 on 7 matching bases. The CDR3 length is 18 residues. Germline-derived CDR1 and CDR2 are SGHRS and YFSETQ. The germline V and J ends were trimmed by 1 base and 1 base, with 15 bases remaining between them. DNA for the CDR3: TGCGCCAGCAGCTTGAATCCAGGGGGGAGGTCTGGGGCCAACGTCCTGACTTTC. Its translation: CASSLNPGGRSGANVLTF.

This clone was recorded only once. Other DNA sequences in the same sample also yield this CDR3. This chain connects TRBV27 to TRBJ1-5, with D tentatively TRBD1 (5 bases). The CDR3 sequence is 15 residues long. CDR1 and CDR2 (germline): MNHEY, SMNVEV (reference sequence). V lost 2 bases and J 2 bases, leaving 10 bases between the germline ends. Here the CDR3 DNA reads TGTGCCAGCAGTTTAGGAACAGGAGGCAATCAGCCCCAGCATTTT. Protein sequence: CASSLGTGGNQPQHF.

As for this clone: This sample also contains other DNA sequences that code for the same CDR3. The chain combines TRBV3-1 (or the pseudogene TRBV3-2) with TRBJ2-4, with D unresolved. The V gene's germline CDR1 is LGHDT and CDR2 YNNKEL (reference sequence). Trimming took 2 bases from V and 6 from J, leaving 5 bases between them. This CDR3 has 12 amino acids. The CDR3: CASSQSGNIQYF. Written as DNA, the CDR3 is TGTGCCAGCAGCCAATCGGGAAACATTCAGTACTTC.

The V and J genes are TRBV6-2 or TRBV6-3 and TRBJ2-7; D is undetermined. V lost 2 bases to trimming and J lost 3 bases, with 8 bases between them. Germline CDR1 MNHEY, CDR2 SVGEGT. CDR3 length: 13 residues. CDR3 region: CASSYMGYYEQYF. For the CDR3, the DNA is TGTGCCAGCAGTTACATGGGCTACTACGAGCAGTACTTC.

This chain links TRBV6-2 or TRBV6-3 with TRBJ1-5; D unresolved. CDR1 and CDR2 (germline): MNHEY, SVGEGT. V dropped 5 bases and J dropped 0 bases, with 17 bases sitting between them. The CDR3 has 17 amino acids. Written as DNA, the CDR3 is TGTGCCAGCAGTAGAGCGGCAGATAGATATAGCAATCAGCCCCAGCATTTT. Protein: CASSRAADRYSNQPQHF.

The chain has TRBV19 and TRBJ1-5, with TRBD1 identical over 9 bases. CDR3 length equals 14 residues. The V gene's germline CDR1 is LNHDA and CDR2 SQIVND (reference sequence). With 2 bases clipped from V and 6 bases from J, the junction kept 2 bases outside the gene matches. CDR3 protein: CASSITGGSQPQHF. DNA for the CDR3: TGTGCCAGTAGTATAACAGGGGGCAGTCAGCCCCAGCATTTT.

The chain couples TRBV14 to TRBJ2-3; D not resolved. The CDR3 spans 14 residues. The V gene's germline CDR1 is SGHDN and CDR2 FVKESK. Trimming left V 2 bases short and J 7 bases short, with 13 bases between. The CDR3 here is CASSQMNPANTQYF. CDR3 coding DNA: TGTGCCAGCAGCCAAATGAACCCCGCGAATACGCAGTATTTT.

This clone came up a few times. The chain links TRBV2 to TRBJ1-6; the match to TRBD1 covers 8 bases. The CDR3 runs to 16 residues. V trimming: 6 bases; J trimming: 7 bases; junction bases outside the gene matches: 11. Germline V gene sequence: CDR1 SNHLY, CDR2 FYNNEI. The CDR3 region has the DNA TGTGCCAGCAGCGGGGGGACAGGCGGAAAAAATTCACCCCTCCACTTT. The encoded protein is CASSGGTGGKNSPLHF.

The chain carries TRBV23-1 and TRBJ2-6; the match to TRBD1 covers 12 bases. TRBV23-1 is annotated as an ORF whose role is uncertain. With 4 bases clipped from V and 0 bases from J, the junction kept 16 bases outside the gene matches. The CDR3 contains 22 residues. This chain's CDR3 is CASSPPSRDRGQVSSGANVLTF. CDR3 nucleotide sequence: TGCGCCAGCAGTCCCCCTAGCCGGGACAGGGGGCAAGTTTCCTCTGGGGCCAACGTCCTGACTTTC.

The rearrangement links TRBV10-3 to TRBJ2-7, with a tentative D call TRBD2 (6 bases). From germline, CDR1 is ENHRY and CDR2 SYGVKD. The CDR3 runs 12 residues. CDR3 sequence reads: CAAGGLTYEQYF. The CDR3 DNA reads as TGTGCTGCCGGGGGTTTGACCTACGAGCAGTACTTC.

This clone was counted only a few times. The sample holds other DNA sequences that translate to the same CDR3. The chain employs TRBV9 and TRBJ1-6; TRBD1 agrees at 7 bases. The length of the CDR3 is 15 residues. J was trimmed by 10 bases and V by 3 bases; bases with no gene match: 10. The germline V gene encodes CDR1 SGDLS and CDR2 YYNGEE. The CDR3 loop reads CASSASGTENSPLHF. The CDR3 bases are TGTGCCAGCAGCGCCTCCGGGACAGAGAACTCACCCCTCCACTTT. Supplemented by reference TRBV9 and TRBJ1-6, the full variable domain reads DSGVTQTPKHLITATGQRVTLRCSPRSGDLSVYWYQQSLDQGLQFLIQYYNGEERAKGNILERFSAQQFPDLHSELNLSSLELGDSALYFCASSASGTENSPLHFGNGTRLTVT.

This clone appeared once. V and J are TRBV7-9 and TRBJ1-4; tentative D call: TRBD1 (6 bases). V was pared by 6 bases and J by 5 bases, with 16 bases between. This CDR3 is built from 15 residues. Germline values: CDR1 SEHNR, CDR2 FQNEAQ (reference sequence). DNA for the CDR3: TGTGCCAGCAGTTATACCGGGACAAGGAATGAAAAACTGTTTTTT. Residues: CASSYTGTRNEKLFF.

A single count supports this clone. The J gene is TRBJ2-7, the V gene TRBV5-6; TRBD1 matches 7 bases. With 2 bases clipped from V and 6 bases from J, the junction kept 2 bases outside the gene matches. The CDR3 is 12 amino acids. Per germline, CDR1 SGHDT and CDR2 YYEEEE. The CDR3 bases are TGTGCCAGCAGCTTAACAGGGGCCGAGCAGTACTTC. Translating gives CASSLTGAEQYF.

This clone has just one count. The chain recombines TRBV6-6 with TRBJ1-6; no clear D. CDR3 length: 13 amino acids. Germline-derived CDR1 and CDR2 are MNHNY and SVGAGI (reference sequence). The ends were cut back, 6 bases at V and 9 bases at J, with 12 bases in the middle. The CDR3 reads CASSTQSGSPLHF. The CDR3 DNA sequence: TGTGCCAGCAGCACCCAATCGGGTTCACCCCTCCACTTT.

This clone was seen a handful of times. The V and J genes are TRBV12-5 and TRBJ1-4; maybe TRBD1 (6 bases). Germline V lookup: CDR1 LGHNT, CDR2 FRNRAP. The V gene lost 1 base and the J gene lost 7 bases, with 25 bases spanning the gap. This CDR3 has 19 amino acids. The DNA of the CDR3 is TGTGCTAGTGGTTTGGCCCTGGGGGCGAACCGGGGCCCCCGTGAAAAACTGTTTTTT. It specifies CASGLALGANRGPREKLFF.

With respect to this clone: The junction departs from germline at one end; a sequencing error may be responsible. V is TRBV2 and J is TRBJ1-2; TRBD1 matches at 10 bases. The CDR3 consists of 14 residues. Germline lookup yields CDR1 SNHLY and CDR2 FYNNEI. The CDR3 sequence is CASSEGQGAYVYTF. The CDR3 nucleotides are TGTGCCAGCAGTGAAGGACAGGGGGCTTATGTCTACACCTTC.